A single T cell receptor beta chain is shown here with its context. The antigen it recognizes is unknown. No clone much larger than this one lies a single base away; base qualities are absent. The entry originates in a study of T cells in Graves' hyperthyroidism and ophthalmopathy (dated by TCRdb to the late 2010s). About the study as a whole: Peripheral blood samples were taken at the time of initial diagnosis, prior to any treatment. A discovery cohort of about a hundred patients, 43 with Graves' ophthalmopathy and fewer than 65 with stable Graves' hyperthyroidism, was used to find distinguishing TCR V-J signatures. Whether ophthalmopathy could be predicted prospectively was tested in an independent validation cohort made up of under 20 hyperthyroidism patients plus 17 patients who later progressed to ophthalmopathy. The approximately 100 discovery patients were randomly split 7:3 into training and test sets. In addition, the study compared T-cell repertoires in thyroid tissue and in blood from roughly six Graves' hyperthyroidism patients. After blood sampling, hyperthyroidism patients were treated with methimazole at a starting dose of 30 mg daily, and ophthalmopathy patients were treated with high-dose intravenous methylprednisolone. TCR Vbeta CDR3 sequencing of 120 to 150 peripheral blood samples (approximately 44 ophthalmopathy, roughly 74 hyperthyroidism and some 17 progressor patients) is reported in the paper.

Ophthalmopathy patients had moderately to severely active disease, Clinical Activity Score of at least 3, NOSPECS grade of at least 4, and duration under 3 months. Any patient with an uncontrolled infection, another autoimmune disease, pregnancy or lactation was excluded. Diagnoses relied on clinical symptoms, serum thyroxine and TRAb, thyroid ultrasound and orbital computed tomography. PBMCs were isolated from about 9.1 ml of fresh peripheral blood by Ficoll-Paque density gradient centrifugation. Total RNA was extracted using Trizol reagent, and RNA quality was assessed on an Agilent 2100 Bioanalyzer. V is pared back by 1 base and J by 5 bases, with 12 bases lying between the germline termini. The CDR3, cysteine through phenylalanine, is 14 amino acids long. Kept here is only the CDR3 DNA, which spans 42 bases and is read in frame from base 1. The germline V gene specifies SGHDT as CDR1 and YYEEEE as CDR2.

Broad study findings and their caveats: In cross-validation, a model built on a 13 V-J signature told ophthalmopathy apart from stable hyperthyroidism with approximately 91% sensitivity and 81% to 82% specificity, and in testing the same model reached 80%/75%. In validation, the model predicted progression to ophthalmopathy with 60% to 71% sensitivity and about 72% specificity, a median of 6.5 months before onset. Most expanded thyroid clonotypes (frequency above 0.001) were also found in blood, which suggests that blood repertoires may mirror thyroid immune responses. No statistical method was used to fix the sample size in advance, and group allocation was not hidden from the investigators.

TCR beta CDR3 regions were amplified from RNA transcripts. The first round of RT-PCR for the TCR CDR3 was performed with the HTBI primer set and the Qiagen OneStep RT-PCR kit. Libraries were constructed in a second round of multiplex PCR, after which size selection and purification were performed. Sequencing of the libraries was done on an Illumina HiSeq2000 using paired-end 100 bp reads. The published analysis was carried out like this. SOAPnuke was used to process the raw data, removing reads that contained adapters or uncalled bases, had a mean Phred below 15, or lacked an exact match to the constant primer or identifier. High-quality paired reads were merged with COPE v1.2.5, and unique nucleotide sequences were defined as clonotypes. Clonotypes were aligned to IMGT TRBV, TRBD and TRBJ reference segments using MiTCR v1.1. Only V-J combinations with frequency above 0.0001, covering about 99% of repertoires, were analysed. The TCS score was defined as F50 (clonal expansion) divided by E x V (chaos), with BLOSUM62-based TCRdist calculated between CDR3 peptides within each V-J. Welch's t-statistics and random forest reduced roughly 500 V-J features to roughly 13, which were used in a naive Bayes classifier (R e1071). TCRdb handled the public reads itself, with Q25 trimming in fastp and clone calling in MiXCR, and kept productive beta chains. Each CDR3 protein appears once, grouped with its most common genes and DNA. The V and J calls come from TCRdb's annotation, not from the publication. The sample yields 330,000 or so distinct CDR3 sequences; approximately 19% were counted once. The top ten constitute under 45% of the sample.

Rearrangement joined TRBV5-6 to TRBJ2-5; the D match is possibly TRBD1 or TRBD2, with 5 bases aligned in each. Sequenced material: blood. The receptor comes from a man aged 50 to 60 with Graves' ophthalmopathy. The nucleotide sequence reads as follows: TGTGCCAGCAGCTTGACGAAGGGGAGTGAGACCCAGTACTTC. It is translated as CASSLTKGSETQYF. Extended through the reference TRBV5-6 and TRBJ2-5 proteins, this CDR3 yields the full variable domain: DAGVTQSPTHLIKTRGQQVTLRCSPKSGHDTVSWYQQALGQGPQFIFQYYEEEERQRGNFPDRFSGHQFPNYSSELNVNALLLGDSALYLCASSLTKGSETQYFGPGTRLLVL.